Listed below are T cell receptor beta chains from one sample, sequenced in a study of blood T cell repertoires in COVID-19. Sequencing used immunoSEQ multiplex PCR; TCRdb keeps in-frame clones, though not all of them. The sample records about 150,000 clones, 80% being singletons. The sequenced material came from peripheral blood. The source of these receptors is a man aged 55-75 years with acute or convalescent COVID-19. Both conserved end residues are part of each CDR3. The order of the fields is J gene, V gene, clone size, D gene, CDR3 protein, CDR3 DNA. D genes are given only for firm matches. Expanded clones are given a class, and other clones once, few, many or no size at all.

>TRBJ2-5|TRBV29-1|once|.
CSVLGGREETQYF
TGCAGCGTTCTAGGAGGTCGGGAAGAGACCCAGTACTTC
>TRBJ1-3|TRBV3-1/TRBV3-2|.|.
CASSPLRGQTPSGNTIYF
TGTGCCAGCAGCCCTCTAAGAGGACAGACACCCTCTGGAAACACCATATATTTT
>TRBJ2-1|TRBV2|.|TRBD2
CASSDGLAGAINEQFF
TGTGCCAGCAGTGACGGTCTAGCGGGAGCCATCAATGAGCAGTTCTTC
>TRBJ1-1|TRBV28|.|TRBD1
CASSPGTGNTEAFF
TGTGCCAGCAGTCCGGGGACAGGGAACACTGAAGCTTTCTTT
>TRBJ2-7|TRBV6-2/TRBV6-3|once|TRBD1
CASSWGQGRNMEQYF
TGTGCCAGCAGTTGGGGACAGGGGAGGAATATGGAGCAGTACTTC
>TRBJ2-1|TRBV5-1|.|TRBD2
CASSLVLAGNNEQFF
TGCGCCAGCAGCTTGGTTCTAGCGGGGAACAATGAGCAGTTCTTC
>TRBJ1-2|TRBV7-2|.|TRBD1
CASSVSGGWAGYTF
TGTGCCAGCAGCGTTTCAGGGGGCTGGGCGGGCTACACCTTC
>TRBJ1-1|TRBV7-9|.|.
CASSPRATRGGTEAFF
TGTGCCAGCAGCCCCAGGGCCACGAGGGGGGGCACTGAAGCTTTCTTT
>TRBJ2-7|TRBV28|once|TRBD2
CASSLTGTSGAYEQYF
TGTGCCAGCAGTTTAACCGGGACTAGCGGAGCCTACGAGCAGTACTTC
>TRBJ2-6|TRBV6-2/TRBV6-3|.|.
CASSYSKRAGANVLTF
TGTGCCAGCAGTTACTCGAAGCGGGCTGGGGCCAACGTCCTGACTTTC
>TRBJ2-5|TRBV5-6|.|.
CASSPRLVETQYF
TGTGCCAGCAGCCCCCGACTAGTAGAGACCCAGTACTTC
>TRBJ2-1|TRBV5-6|.|TRBD2
CASSGKLAGGKNEQFF
TGTGCCAGCAGCGGGAAATTGGCGGGAGGGAAAAATGAGCAGTTCTTC
>TRBJ1-5|TRBV4-1|.|TRBD1
CASSQGGQGAQPQHF
TGCGCCAGCAGCCAGGGCGGCCAGGGGGCTCAGCCCCAGCATTTT
>TRBJ2-3|TRBV7-2|.|TRBD1
CASSTGTGGDTQYF
TGTGCCAGCAGTACCGGGACAGGGGGAGATACGCAGTATTTT
>TRBJ1-6|TRBV10-3|.|TRBD1
CAIGDRGANSPLHF
TGTGCCATAGGGGACAGGGGCGCGAATTCACCCCTCCACTTT
>TRBJ1-2|TRBV5-4|few|.
CASSLGPEDYGYTF
TGTGCCAGCAGCTTGGGCCCCGAGGACTATGGCTACACCTTC
>TRBJ2-2|TRBV2|.|.
CASSEQGTGELFF
TGTGCCAGCAGTGAACAGGGCACCGGGGAGCTGTTTTTT
>TRBJ1-2|TRBV27|.|TRBD1
CASSSRTGANYGYTF
TGTGCCAGCAGTTCACGGACAGGGGCTAACTATGGCTACACCTTC
>TRBJ1-4|TRBV24-1|.|.
CATSDFTEERKKLFF
TGTGCCACCAGTGACTTCACAGAGGAGCGGAAGAAACTGTTTTTT
>TRBJ2-3|TRBV6-2/TRBV6-3|.|TRBD2
CASSLSGRPPTDTQYF
TGTGCCAGCAGTCTTAGCGGGAGGCCCCCCACAGATACGCAGTATTTT
>TRBJ1-5|TRBV19|few|TRBD1
CASNSGGGRQPQHF
TGTGCCAGTAATTCAGGGGGTGGAAGGCAGCCCCAGCATTTT
>TRBJ1-2|TRBV6-1|.|.
CASSEAPSGYTF
TGTGCCAGCAGTGAGGCACCTTCAGGCTACACCTTC
>TRBJ1-6|TRBV15|once|.
CATSRSGGGSDALHF
TGTGCCACCAGCAGGTCTGGCGGGGGGTCGGACGCCCTCCACTTT
>TRBJ2-5|TRBV5-6|.|TRBD1
CASSSYRGLQETQYF
TGTGCCAGCAGCTCCTACAGGGGGCTCCAAGAGACCCAGTACTTC
>TRBJ1-2|TRBV27|.|TRBD1
CASSFSGTGGYGYTF
TGTGCCAGCAGTTTTTCCGGGACAGGGGGCTATGGCTACACCTTC
>TRBJ2-7|TRBV18|.|TRBD1
CASSPLAGTGDYEQYF
TGTGCCAGCTCACCGCTGGCCGGGACAGGGGATTACGAGCAGTACTTC
>TRBJ1-3|TRBV6-1|.|TRBD1
CASSETQGGFGNTIYF
TGTGCCAGCAGTGAGACACAGGGGGGCTTTGGAAACACCATATATTTT
>TRBJ2-1|TRBV3-1/TRBV3-2|.|.
CASSQVDLPGVF
TGTGCCAGCAGCCAAGTGGATCTCCCCGGGGTCTTC
>TRBJ2-3|TRBV7-2|.|TRBD2
CASSLESSGVTDTQYF
TGTGCCAGCAGCTTAGAGAGTAGCGGGGTGACAGATACGCAGTATTTT